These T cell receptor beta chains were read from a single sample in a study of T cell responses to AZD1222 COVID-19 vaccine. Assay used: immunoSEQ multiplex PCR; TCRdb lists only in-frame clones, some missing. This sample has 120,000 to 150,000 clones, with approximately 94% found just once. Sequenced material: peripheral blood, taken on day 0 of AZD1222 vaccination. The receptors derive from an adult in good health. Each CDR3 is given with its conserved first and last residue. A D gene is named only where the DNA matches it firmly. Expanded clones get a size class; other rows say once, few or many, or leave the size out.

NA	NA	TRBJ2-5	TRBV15	CATSRDRGAGETQYF	TGTGCCACCAGCAGAGACAGGGGGGCCGGAGAGACCCAGTACTTC
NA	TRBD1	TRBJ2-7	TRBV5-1	CASSLVGQGSYEQYF	TGCGCCAGCAGCTTGGTTGGACAGGGGTCCTACGAGCAGTACTTC
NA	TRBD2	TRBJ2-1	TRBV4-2	CASVSGSDEQFF	TGTGCCAGCGTTAGCGGGTCGGACGAGCAGTTCTTC
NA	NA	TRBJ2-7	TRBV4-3	CASSQVPSYEQYF	TGCGCCAGCAGCCAAGTTCCGTCGTACGAGCAGTACTTC
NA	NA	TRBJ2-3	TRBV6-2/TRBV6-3	CASSPRRPSTDTQYF	TGTGCCAGCAGCCCAAGACGTCCCTCCACAGATACGCAGTATTTT
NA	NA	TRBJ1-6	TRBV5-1	CASTSGRNYNSPLHF	TGCGCCAGCACGAGTGGACGGAACTATAATTCACCCCTCCACTTT
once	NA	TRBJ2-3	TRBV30	CAWSPGPEAFTDTQYF	TGTGCCTGGAGTCCCGGGCCCGAAGCCTTCACAGATACGCAGTATTTT
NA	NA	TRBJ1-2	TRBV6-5	CASTPGTFDYTF	TGTGCCAGCACCCCCGGGACATTTGACTACACCTTC
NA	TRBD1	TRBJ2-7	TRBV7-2	CASSSPDRGLYEQYF	TGTGCCAGCAGCTCCCCGGACAGGGGGTTGTACGAGCAGTACTTC
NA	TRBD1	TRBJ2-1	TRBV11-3	CASSGGTGPGGYNEQFF	TGTGCCAGCAGCGGTGGGACAGGACCTGGGGGTTACAATGAGCAGTTCTTC